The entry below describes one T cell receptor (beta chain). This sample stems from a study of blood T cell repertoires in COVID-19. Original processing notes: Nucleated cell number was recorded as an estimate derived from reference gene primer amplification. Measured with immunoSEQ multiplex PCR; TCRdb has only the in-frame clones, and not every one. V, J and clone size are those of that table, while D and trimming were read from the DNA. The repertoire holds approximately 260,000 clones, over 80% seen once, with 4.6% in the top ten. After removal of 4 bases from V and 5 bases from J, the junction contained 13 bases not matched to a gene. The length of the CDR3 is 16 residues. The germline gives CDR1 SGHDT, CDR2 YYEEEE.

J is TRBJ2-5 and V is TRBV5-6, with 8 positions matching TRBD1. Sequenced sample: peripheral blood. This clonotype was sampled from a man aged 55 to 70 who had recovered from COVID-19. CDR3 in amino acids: CASSPYGTGEVETQYF. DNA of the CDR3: TGTGCCAGCAGCCCTTATGGGACAGGAGAGGTTGAGACCCAGTACTTC.